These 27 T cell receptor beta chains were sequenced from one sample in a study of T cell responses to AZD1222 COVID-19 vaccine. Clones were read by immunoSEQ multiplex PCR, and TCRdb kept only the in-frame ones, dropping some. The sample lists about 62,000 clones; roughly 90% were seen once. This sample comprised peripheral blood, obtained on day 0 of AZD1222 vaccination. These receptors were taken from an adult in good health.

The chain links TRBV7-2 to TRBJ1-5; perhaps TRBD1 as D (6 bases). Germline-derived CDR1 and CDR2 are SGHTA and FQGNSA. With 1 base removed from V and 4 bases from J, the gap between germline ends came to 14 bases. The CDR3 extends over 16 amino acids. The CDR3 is CASSLGAGVSNQPQHF. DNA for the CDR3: TGTGCCAGCAGCTTAGGCGCAGGGGTTAGTAATCAGCCCCAGCATTTT.

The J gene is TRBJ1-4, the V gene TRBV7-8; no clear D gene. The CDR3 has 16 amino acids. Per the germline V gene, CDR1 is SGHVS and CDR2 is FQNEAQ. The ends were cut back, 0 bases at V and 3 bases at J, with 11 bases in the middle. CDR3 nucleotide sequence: TGTGCCAGCAGCTTAGCCACAAAGGTGCCTAATGAAAAACTGTTTTTT. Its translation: CASSLATKVPNEKLFF.

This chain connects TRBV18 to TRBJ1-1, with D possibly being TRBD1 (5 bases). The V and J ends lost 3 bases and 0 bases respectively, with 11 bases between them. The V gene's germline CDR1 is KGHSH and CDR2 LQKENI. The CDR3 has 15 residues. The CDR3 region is CASSPSTGVNTEAFF. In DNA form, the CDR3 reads TGTGCCAGCTCACCCTCTACGGGGGTGAACACTGAAGCTTTCTTT.

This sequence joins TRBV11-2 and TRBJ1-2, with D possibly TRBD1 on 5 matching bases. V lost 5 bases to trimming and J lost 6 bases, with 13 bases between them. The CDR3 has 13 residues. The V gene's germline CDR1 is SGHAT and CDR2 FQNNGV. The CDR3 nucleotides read TGTGCCAGCAGCCGTTACCAGGGCAATGGCTACACCTTC. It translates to CASSRYQGNGYTF.

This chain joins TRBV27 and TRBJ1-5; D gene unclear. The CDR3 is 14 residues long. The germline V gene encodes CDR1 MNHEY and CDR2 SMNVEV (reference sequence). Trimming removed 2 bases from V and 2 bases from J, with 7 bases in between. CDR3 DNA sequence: TGTGCCAGCAGTTTAAGCGATGGCAATCAGCCCCAGCATTTT. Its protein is CASSLSDGNQPQHF.

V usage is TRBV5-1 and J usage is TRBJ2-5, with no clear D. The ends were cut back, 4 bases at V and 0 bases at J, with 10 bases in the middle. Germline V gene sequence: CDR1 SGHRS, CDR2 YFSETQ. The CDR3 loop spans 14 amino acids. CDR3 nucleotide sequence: TGCGCCAGCAGCCAAGGTTCATACCAAGAGACCCAGTACTTC. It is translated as CASSQGSYQETQYF. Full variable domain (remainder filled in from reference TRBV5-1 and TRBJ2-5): KAGVTQTPRYLIKTRGQQVTLSCSPISGHRSVSWYQQTPGQGLQFLFEYFSETQRNKGNFPGRFSGRQFSNSRSEMNVSTLELGDSALYLCASSQGSYQETQYFGPGTRLLVL.

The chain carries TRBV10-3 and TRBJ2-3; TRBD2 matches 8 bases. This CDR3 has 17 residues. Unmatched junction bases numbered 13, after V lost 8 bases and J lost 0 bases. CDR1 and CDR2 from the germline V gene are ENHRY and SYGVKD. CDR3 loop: CAISPGGLASSTDTQYF. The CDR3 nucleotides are TGTGCCATCTCTCCCGGTGGACTAGCCTCTAGCACAGATACGCAGTATTTT.

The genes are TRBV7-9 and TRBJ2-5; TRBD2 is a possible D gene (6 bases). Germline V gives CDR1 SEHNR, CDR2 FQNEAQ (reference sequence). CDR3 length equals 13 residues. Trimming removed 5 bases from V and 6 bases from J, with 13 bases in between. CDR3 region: CASSAWTMKTQYF. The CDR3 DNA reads TGTGCCAGCAGCGCCTGGACTATGAAGACCCAGTACTTC.

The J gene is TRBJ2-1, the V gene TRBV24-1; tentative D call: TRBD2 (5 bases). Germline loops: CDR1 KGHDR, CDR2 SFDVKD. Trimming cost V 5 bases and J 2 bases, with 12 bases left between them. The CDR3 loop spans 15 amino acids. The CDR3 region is CATSAEGGPYNEQFF. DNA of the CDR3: TGTGCCACCAGTGCTGAGGGCGGTCCCTACAATGAGCAGTTCTTC.

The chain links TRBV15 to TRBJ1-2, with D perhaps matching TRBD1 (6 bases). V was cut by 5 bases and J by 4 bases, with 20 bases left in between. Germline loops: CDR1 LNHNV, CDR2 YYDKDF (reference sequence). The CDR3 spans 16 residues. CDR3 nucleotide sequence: TGTGCCACCAGCGAGGGCACGCGAGGGGGAGGCTATGGCTACACCTTC. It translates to CATSEGTRGGGYGYTF.

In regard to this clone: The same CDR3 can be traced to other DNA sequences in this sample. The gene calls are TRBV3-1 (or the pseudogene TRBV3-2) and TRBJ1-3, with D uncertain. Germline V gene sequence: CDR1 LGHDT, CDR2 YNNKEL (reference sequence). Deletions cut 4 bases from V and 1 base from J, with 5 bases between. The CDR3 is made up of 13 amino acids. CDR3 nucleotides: TGTGCCAGCAGCCCTAGTTCTGGAAACACCATATATTTT. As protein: CASSPSSGNTIYF.

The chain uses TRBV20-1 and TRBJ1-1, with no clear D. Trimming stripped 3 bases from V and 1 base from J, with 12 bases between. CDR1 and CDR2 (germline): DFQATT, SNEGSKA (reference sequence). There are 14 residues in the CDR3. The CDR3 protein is CSASLTAENTEAFF. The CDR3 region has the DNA TGCAGTGCTAGTTTAACCGCAGAGAACACTGAAGCTTTCTTT.

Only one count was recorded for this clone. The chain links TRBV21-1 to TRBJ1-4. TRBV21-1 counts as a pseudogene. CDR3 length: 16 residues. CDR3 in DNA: TGTGCCAGCACCCAAAAACGAGGAGGGAAACCCGAAAAACTGTTTTTT. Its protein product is CASTQKRGGKPEKLFF.

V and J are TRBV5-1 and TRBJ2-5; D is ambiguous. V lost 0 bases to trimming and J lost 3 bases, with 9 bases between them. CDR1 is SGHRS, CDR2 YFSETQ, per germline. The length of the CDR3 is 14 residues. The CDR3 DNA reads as TGCGCCAGCAGCTTGGAGGGTCCAAAAGAGACCCAGTACTTC. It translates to CASSLEGPKETQYF.

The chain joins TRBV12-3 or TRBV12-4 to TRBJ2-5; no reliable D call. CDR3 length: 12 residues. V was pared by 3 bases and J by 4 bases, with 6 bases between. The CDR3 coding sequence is TGTGCCAGCAGTTTTGTGGCAGAGACCCAGTACTTC. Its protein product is CASSFVAETQYF.

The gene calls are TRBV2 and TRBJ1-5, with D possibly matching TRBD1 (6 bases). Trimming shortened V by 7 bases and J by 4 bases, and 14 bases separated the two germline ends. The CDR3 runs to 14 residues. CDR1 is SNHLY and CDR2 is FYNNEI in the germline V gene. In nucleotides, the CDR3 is TGTGCCAGCAAGACGGGGGGGCCGAATCAGCCCCAGCATTTT. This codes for CASKTGGPNQPQHF.

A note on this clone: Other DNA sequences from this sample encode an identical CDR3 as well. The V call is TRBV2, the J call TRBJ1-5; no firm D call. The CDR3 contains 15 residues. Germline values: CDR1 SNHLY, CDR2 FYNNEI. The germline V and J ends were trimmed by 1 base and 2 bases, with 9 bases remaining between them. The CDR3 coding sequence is TGTGCCAGCAGTGAAGAGGGCTCGGGCAATCAGCCCCAGCATTTT. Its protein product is CASSEEGSGNQPQHF.

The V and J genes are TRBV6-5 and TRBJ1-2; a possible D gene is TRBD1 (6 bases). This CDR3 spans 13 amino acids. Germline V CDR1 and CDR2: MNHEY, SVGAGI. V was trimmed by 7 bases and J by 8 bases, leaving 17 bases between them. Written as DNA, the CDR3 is TGTGCCAGCATGGGGGGGGCAGGGGTCGGCTACACCTTC. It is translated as CASMGGAGVGYTF.

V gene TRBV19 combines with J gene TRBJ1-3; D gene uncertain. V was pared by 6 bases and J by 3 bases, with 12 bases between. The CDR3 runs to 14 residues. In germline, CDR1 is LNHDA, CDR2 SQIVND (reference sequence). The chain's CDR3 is CASSWSGRGNTIYF. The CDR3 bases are TGTGCCAGTAGCTGGTCTGGTCGTGGAAACACCATATATTTT.

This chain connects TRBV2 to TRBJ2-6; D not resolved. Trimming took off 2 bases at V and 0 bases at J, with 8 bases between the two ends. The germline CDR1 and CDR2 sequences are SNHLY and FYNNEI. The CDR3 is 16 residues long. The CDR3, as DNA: TGTGCCAGCAGTGAAATCACAAACTCTGGGGCCAACGTCCTGACTTTC. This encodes CASSEITNSGANVLTF.

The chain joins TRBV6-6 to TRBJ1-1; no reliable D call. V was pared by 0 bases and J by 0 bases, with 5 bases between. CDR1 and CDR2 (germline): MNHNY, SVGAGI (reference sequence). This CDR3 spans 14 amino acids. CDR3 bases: TGTGCCAGCAGTTACTCGGCCATGAACACTGAAGCTTTCTTT. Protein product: CASSYSAMNTEAFF.

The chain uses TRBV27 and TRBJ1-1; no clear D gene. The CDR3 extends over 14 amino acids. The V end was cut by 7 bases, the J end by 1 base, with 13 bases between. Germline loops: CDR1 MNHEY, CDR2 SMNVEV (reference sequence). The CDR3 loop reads CASIGSDSNTEAFF. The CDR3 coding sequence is TGTGCCAGCATTGGCAGCGACTCGAACACTGAAGCTTTCTTT.

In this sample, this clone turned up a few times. The CDR3 reads CAISEVDRANIQYF. CDR3 coding DNA: TGTGCCATCAGTGAAGTGGACAGGGCCAACATTCAGTACTTC. J is TRBJ2-4 and V is TRBV10-3; the match to TRBD1 covers 8 bases. There are 14 residues in the CDR3. After removal of 3 bases from V and 7 bases from J, the junction contained 5 bases not matched to a gene. Germline values: CDR1 ENHRY, CDR2 SYGVKD.

The CDR3, as DNA: TGTGCCAGCAGCTTGGGCCCGGGATCCTCTTGGGGCTACACCTTC. This gives the protein CASSLGPGSSWGYTF. The chain combines TRBV11-2 with TRBJ1-2; D not certain. Trimming took off 3 bases at V and 8 bases at J, with 19 bases between the two ends. Germline CDR1 and CDR2: SGHAT and FQNNGV. The CDR3 totals 15 residues.

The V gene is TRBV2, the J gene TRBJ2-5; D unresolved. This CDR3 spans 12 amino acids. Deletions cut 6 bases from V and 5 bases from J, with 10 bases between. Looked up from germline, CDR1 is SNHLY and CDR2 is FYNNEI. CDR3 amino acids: CASRVDWETQYF. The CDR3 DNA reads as TGTGCCAGCAGGGTCGACTGGGAGACCCAGTACTTC.

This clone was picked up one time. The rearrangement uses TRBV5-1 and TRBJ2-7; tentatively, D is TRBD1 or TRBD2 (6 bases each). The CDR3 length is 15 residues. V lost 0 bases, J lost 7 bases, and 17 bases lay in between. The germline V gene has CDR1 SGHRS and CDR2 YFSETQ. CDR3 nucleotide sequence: TGCGCCAGCAGCTTGGGTTTCGGGGGCTCGGAAGAGCAGTACTTC. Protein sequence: CASSLGFGGSEEQYF.

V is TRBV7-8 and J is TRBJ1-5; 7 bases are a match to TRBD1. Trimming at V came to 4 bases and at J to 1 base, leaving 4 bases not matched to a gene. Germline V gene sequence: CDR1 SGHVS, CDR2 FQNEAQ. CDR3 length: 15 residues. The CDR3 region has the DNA TGTGCCAGCAGCTCCTCGACAGGGAGCAATCAGCCCCAGCATTTT. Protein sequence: CASSSSTGSNQPQHF. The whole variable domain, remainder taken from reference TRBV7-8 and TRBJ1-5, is GAGVSQSPRYKVAKRGQDVALRCDPISGHVSLFWYQQALGQGPEFLTYFQNEAQLDKSGLPSDRFFAERPEGSVSTLKIQRTQQEDSAVYLCASSSSTGSNQPQHFGDGTRLSIL.